The 23 T cell receptor beta chains presented below share a single source sample, sequenced in a study of beta chain features in type 1 diabetes. Study conclusions and caveats: Within each of all four CD4+ subsets, Type 1 diabetes patients had TCRB CDR3s that were moderately but significantly shorter.

Their antigens remain unidentified. Investigators reverse transcribed all isolated RNA, so they sequenced expressed TCRB transcripts. TCRdb's table, derived via immunoSEQ multiplex PCR, lists solely in-frame clones and lacks some. The repertoire holds 45,000 to 60,000 clones, with 55% to 75% as singletons. The sequenced material came from stem cell memory CD4+ T cells from blood. These receptors were taken from a woman aged 25 to 39 with type 1 diabetes.

This clone was counted only a few times. The V gene is TRBV14, the J gene TRBJ1-2, with D perhaps TRBD1 (5 bases). Trimming removed 1 base from V and 6 bases from J, with 12 bases in between. The germline V gene has CDR1 SGHDN and CDR2 FVKESK. The CDR3 runs to 14 residues. The CDR3 DNA reads as TGTGCCAGCAGCCAAGGGTCAGGGATGGATGGCTACACCTTC. Its protein is CASSQGSGMDGYTF.

This clone appeared a single time. One end of the junction is discordant with germline, which a read error may explain. The chain has TRBV18 and TRBJ2-4; the D gene is possibly TRBD1 (5 bases). Per the germline V gene, CDR1 is KGHSH and CDR2 is LQKENI. The CDR3 extends over 13 amino acids. CDR3 protein: CANSPSRVNIQYF. CDR3 coding DNA: TGTGCCAACTCACCATCCAGGGTCAACATTCAGTACTTC.

This sequence joins TRBV4-1 and TRBJ2-5, with D maybe TRBD1 (5 bases). CDR1 MGHRA and CDR2 YSYEKL come from the germline V gene. The CDR3 extends over 14 amino acids. The V and J ends lost 3 bases and 4 bases respectively, with 12 bases between them. CDR3 nucleotide sequence: TGCGCCAGCAGCCATACAGGAGTGACAGAGACCCAGTACTTC. This sequence encodes CASSHTGVTETQYF.

Written as DNA, the CDR3 is TGTGCCAGCAGCAAAGGGACCGGGAGAAACGAGCAGTACTTC. Residues: CASSKGTGRNEQYF. The chain couples TRBV21-1 to TRBJ2-7; the D call of TRBD2 is as the table states it, not checked on the DNA. TRBV21-1 is shown as a pseudogene. CDR3 length: 14 amino acids.

In this sample, this clone turned up a few times. The rearrangement links TRBV14 to TRBJ1-2; TRBD1 agrees at 10 bases. The CDR3 extends over 14 amino acids. In germline, CDR1 is SGHDN, CDR2 FVKESK. V dropped 6 bases and J dropped 8; count of bases not matched to a gene: 9. CDR3 DNA: TGTGCCAGCAGTCGCTCCGGGACAGGGGACGGCTACACCTTC. Amino acids: CASSRSGTGDGYTF. The variable domain in full, completed from reference TRBV14 and TRBJ1-2, reads EAGVTQFPSHSVIEKGQTVTLRCDPISGHDNLYWYRRVMGKEIKFLLHFVKESKQDESGMPNNRFLAERTGGTYSTLKVQPAELEDSGVYFCASSRSGTGDGYTFGSGTRLTVV.

This clone appeared a few times. The chain joins TRBV5-1 to TRBJ2-5, with no clear D. The V and J ends lost 2 bases and 5 bases respectively, with 7 bases between them. The CDR3 extends over 12 amino acids. Germline V lookup: CDR1 SGHRS, CDR2 YFSETQ. The chain's CDR3 is CASSFFEETQYF. CDR3 coding DNA: TGCGCCAGCAGCTTTTTTGAGGAGACCCAGTACTTC.

This rearrangement joins TRBV30 to TRBJ2-7, with TRBD2 identical over 9 bases. Germline V CDR1 and CDR2: GTSNPN, SVGIG (reference sequence). This CDR3 contains 13 residues. J gave up 2 bases and V 2 bases, and 1 base lay outside the gene matches. CDR3 amino acids: CAWSSGRTYEQYF. The CDR3 nucleotides are TGTGCCTGGAGTAGCGGGAGGACCTACGAGCAGTACTTC. Combining the CDR3 with reference TRBV30 and TRBJ2-7 gives the whole variable domain SQTIHQWPATLVQPVGSPLSLECTVEGTSNPNLYWYRQAAGRGLQLLFYSVGIGQISSEVPQNLSASRPQDRQFILSSKKLLLSDSGFYLCAWSSGRTYEQYFGPGTRLTVT.

This clone was detected only a few times. The rearrangement links TRBV6-5 to TRBJ1-2; no reliable D call. The CDR3 runs to 11 residues. Germline V gene sequence: CDR1 MNHEY, CDR2 SVGAGI. Between the trimmed V and J ends, which lost 4 bases and 2 bases, there was a span of 2 bases. This CDR3 is CASSSNYGYTF. The CDR3 nucleotides are TGTGCCAGCAGTTCAAACTATGGCTACACCTTC.

This chain connects TRBV7-2 to TRBJ1-4; D remains ambiguous. V was cut by 6 bases and J by 8 bases, with 16 bases left in between. CDR1 is SGHTA, CDR2 FQGNSA, per germline. The CDR3 is 14 amino acids. Written as DNA, the CDR3 is TGTGCCAGCAGTTCCGGTATGGTCCGGGAAAAACTGTTTTTT. It codes for CASSSGMVREKLFF.

The chain combines TRBV27 with TRBJ1-1, with D unresolved. The CDR3 contains 13 residues. V lost 6 bases to trimming and J lost 5 bases, with 13 bases between them. CDR1 is MNHEY and CDR2 is SMNVEV in the germline V gene (reference sequence). CDR3 in DNA: TGTGCCAGCAGGGTCATAGAGGGAACTGAAGCTTTCTTT. Translating gives CASRVIEGTEAFF.

The CDR3 loop is CASSIEASRYNEQFF. The CDR3 DNA reads TGTGCCAGTAGTATAGAGGCTAGCCGATACAATGAGCAGTTCTTC. The chain recombines TRBV19 with TRBJ2-1, with D possibly TRBD2 on 5 matching bases. Germline V gene lookup returns CDR1 LNHDA and CDR2 SQIVND (reference sequence). V was pared by 0 bases and J by 4 bases, with 10 bases between. The CDR3 loop spans 15 amino acids.

This clone was seen a handful of times. V gene TRBV20-1 combines with J gene TRBJ2-7, with 10 bases aligning to TRBD1. Germline assignment: CDR1 DFQATT and CDR2 SNEGSKA (reference sequence). This CDR3 has 11 residues. The V and J ends lost 6 bases and 7 bases, in that order; junction bases with no gene match: 3. The CDR3 DNA reads as TGCAGTGCGGACAGGGGGGGGGAGCAGTACTTC. Protein sequence: CSADRGGEQYF.

This chain uses TRBV11-2 with TRBJ2-3; no reliable D call. Trimming stripped 5 bases from V and 6 bases from J, with 9 bases between. In germline, CDR1 is SGHAT, CDR2 FQNNGV. The CDR3 is made up of 12 amino acids. CDR3 protein: CASSREADTQYF. The CDR3 nucleotides are TGTGCCAGCAGCCGAGAGGCGGATACGCAGTATTTT.

In its sample, this clone was seen once. The CDR3 spells CASSQLLRGYEQYF. In nucleotides, the CDR3 is TGCGCCAGCAGCCAATTACTCAGAGGCTACGAGCAGTACTTC. This rearrangement joins TRBV4-1 to TRBJ2-7; D unresolved. CDR3 size: 14 residues. V was shortened by 2 bases and J by 3 bases, with 11 bases between the two germline ends. In germline, CDR1 is MGHRA, CDR2 YSYEKL.

This clone was picked up a small number of times. The rearrangement links TRBV14 to TRBJ1-5; D unresolved. CDR1 is SGHDN, CDR2 FVKESK, per germline. Trimming took off 1 base at V and 2 bases at J, with 6 bases between the two ends. The CDR3 has 14 residues. The CDR3 loop reads CASSQVQGNQPQHF. The CDR3 DNA follows: TGTGCCAGCAGCCAAGTACAAGGCAATCAGCCCCAGCATTTT.

CDR3 DNA sequence: TGTGCCTGGAAGGTGGCGGGGTCTGAAGCTTTCTTT. Residues: CAWKVAGSEAFF. This sequence joins TRBV30 and TRBJ1-1; D is ambiguous. Germline V gives CDR1 GTSNPN, CDR2 SVGIG (reference sequence). The CDR3 totals 12 residues. The V gene lost 4 bases and the J gene lost 6 bases, with 12 bases spanning the gap.

The chain is built from TRBV15 and TRBJ1-1; D uncertain. The germline V gene encodes CDR1 LNHNV and CDR2 YYDKDF (reference sequence). Trimming removed 1 base at V and 1 base at J, with 13 bases between. The CDR3 has 16 residues. CDR3 DNA: TGTGCCACCAGCAGAGCAGGAACATTTGGGAACACTGAAGCTTTCTTT. It encodes CATSRAGTFGNTEAFF.

V is TRBV11-1 and J is TRBJ2-6; no clear D gene. Germline V lookup: CDR1 SGHAT, CDR2 FQDESV (reference sequence). The CDR3 has 12 residues. The V gene lost 10 bases and the J gene lost 4 bases, with 8 bases spanning the gap. CDR3: CATPTGANVLTF. CDR3 DNA sequence: TGTGCCACCCCGACAGGGGCCAACGTCCTGACTTTC. The full variable domain, its missing parts supplied by reference TRBV11-1 and TRBJ2-6, is EAEVAQSPRYKITEKSQAVAFWCDPISGHATLYWYRQILGQGPELLVQFQDESVVDDSQLPKDRFSAERLKGVDSTLKIQPAELGDSAMYLCATPTGANVLTFGAGSRLTVL.

V usage is TRBV9 and J usage is TRBJ2-3; D is uncertain. V lost 3 bases and J 6 bases, leaving 8 bases between the germline ends. Per the germline V gene, CDR1 is SGDLS and CDR2 is YYNGEE. The CDR3 consists of 12 residues. The CDR3 loop is CASSAPRDTQYF. For the CDR3, the DNA is TGTGCCAGCAGCGCCCCGAGGGATACGCAGTATTTT.

The chain joins TRBV5-8 to TRBJ1-3; no clear D. This CDR3 has 15 amino acids. CDR1 is SGHTS and CDR2 is YDEGEE in the germline V gene. Trimming shortened V by 0 bases and J by 4 bases, and 11 bases separated the two germline ends. The chain's CDR3 is CASSLDYLAGNTIYF. The CDR3, as DNA: TGTGCCAGCAGCTTGGATTACCTGGCCGGAAACACCATATATTTT. Complete variable domain (other parts from reference TRBV5-8 and TRBJ1-3): EAGVTQSPTHLIKTRGQQATLRCSPISGHTSVYWYQQALGLGLQFLLWYDEGEERNRGNFPPRFSGRQFPNYSSELNVNALELEDSALYLCASSLDYLAGNTIYFGEGSWLTVV.

This clone has only a few counts. This chain links TRBV25-1 with TRBJ2-3; TRBD2 matches 9 bases. This CDR3 is built from 15 residues. The trim removed 4 bases at V and 6 bases at J, leaving 8 bases unmatched. Germline lookup yields CDR1 MGHDK and CDR2 SYGVNS. The CDR3 loop reads CASSVGGRAGDTQYF. CDR3 DNA sequence: TGTGCCAGCAGTGTAGGCGGGAGGGCCGGGGATACGCAGTATTTT.

This CDR3 is CSVGRDYLYNEQFF. The CDR3, as DNA: TGCAGCGTTGGGAGGGACTACCTATACAATGAGCAGTTCTTC. The V gene is TRBV29-1, the J gene TRBJ2-1; 7 bases line up with TRBD2. With 4 bases clipped from V and 4 bases from J, the junction kept 7 bases outside the gene matches. This CDR3 is built from 14 residues. Germline CDR1 and CDR2: SQVTM and ANQGSEA.

V and J are TRBV19 and TRBJ1-2; D not resolved. The CDR3 runs 13 residues. Germline lookup yields CDR1 LNHDA and CDR2 SQIVND (reference sequence). Trimming took 3 bases from V and 4 from J, leaving 9 bases between them. For the CDR3, the DNA is TGTGCCAGTAGTATTGGCCGAGGCTATGGCTACACCTTC. Protein sequence: CASSIGRGYGYTF.